The clone carrying this T cell receptor (beta chain) was seen a few times. The antigen remains undetermined. The sample comes from a study of T cell repertoires in cytomegalovirus infection. TCRdb recomputed calls from the reads with MiXCR, one row per CDR3 protein. The data show 180,000 or so distinct CDR3 sequences, with 15% to 20% seen just once and almost 25% held by the top ten. V was clipped by 5 bases and J by 2 bases; unmatched bases: 7. Germline values: CDR1 SGHTA, CDR2 FQGNSA. The CDR3 consists of 16 residues. Findings and limits, study-wide: CMV carriers with the relevant HLA were identified by cumulative public TCR beta family frequency.

The receptor was isolated from a human donor in good health (CMV status not recorded). Some clones in this sample may be carry-over from other donors' samples. Input material: CD8+ T cells from PBMCs. This chain joins TRBV7-2 and TRBJ2-3; 10 bases fit TRBD2. CDR3 loop: CASSPPAGGHTDTQYF. CDR3 nucleotide sequence: TGTGCCAGCAGCCCGCCAGCGGGGGGGCACACAGATACGCAGTATTTT.